This T cell receptor (beta chain) was documented in a study of blood T cell repertoires in COVID-19. The table came from immunoSEQ multiplex PCR; TCRdb's copy has only in-frame clones and leaves some out. The table has around 320,000 clones, roughly 85% seen once. V was pared by 2 bases and J by 2 bases, with 6 bases of the junction left unmatched. The germline gives CDR1 SSHAT, CDR2 FNYEAQ (reference sequence). There are 16 residues in the CDR3. The V gene is TRBV7-7, the J gene TRBJ2-7; 10 positions agree with TRBD2. Sequencing was performed on peripheral blood. This clonotype was sampled from a human donor in a cohort sampled during active COVID-19. This CDR3 reads CASSLSASGGTYEQYF. CDR3 bases: TGTGCCAGCAGCTTATCCGCTAGCGGGGGCACCTACGAGCAGTACTTC. The entire variable domain, with the rest obtained from reference TRBV7-7 and TRBJ2-7, is as follows: GAGVSQSPRYKVTKRGQDVTLRCDPISSHATLYWYQQALGQGPEFLTYFNYEAQPDKSGLPSDRFSAERPEGSISTLTIQRTEQRDSAMYRCASSLSASGGTYEQYFGPGTRLTVT.